This T cell receptor (beta chain) was identified in a study of blood T cell repertoires in COVID-19. The wider study: T cells, B-cell-depleted T cells, or PBMCs supplied cDNA or gDNA.

Study processing details: Reference gene primers were amplified, and this amplification served to estimate nucleated cell counts. The table came from immunoSEQ multiplex PCR; TCRdb's copy has only in-frame clones and leaves some out. For V, J and clone size, that table is used; D and trimming come from the DNA. This sample carries fewer than 250,000 clones, 70% to 90% of them seen once, and the ten largest clones take more than 10%. This clonotype originated in a man aged 25-45 years who had recovered from COVID-19. Sequencing was done on a sample of PBMCs or T cells enriched from blood (not recorded which).

The CDR3 nucleotides read TGTGCCTGGGGCCCGATGGACAGACTAATCAATCAGCCCCAGCATTTT. This sequence encodes CAWGPMDRLINQPQHF. J is TRBJ1-5 and V is TRBV30, with D perhaps matching TRBD1 (6 bases). CDR3 length: 16 residues. Trimming took 5 bases from V and 3 from J, leaving 20 bases between them. Germline V gene data show CDR1 as GTSNPN and CDR2 as SVGIG (reference sequence).